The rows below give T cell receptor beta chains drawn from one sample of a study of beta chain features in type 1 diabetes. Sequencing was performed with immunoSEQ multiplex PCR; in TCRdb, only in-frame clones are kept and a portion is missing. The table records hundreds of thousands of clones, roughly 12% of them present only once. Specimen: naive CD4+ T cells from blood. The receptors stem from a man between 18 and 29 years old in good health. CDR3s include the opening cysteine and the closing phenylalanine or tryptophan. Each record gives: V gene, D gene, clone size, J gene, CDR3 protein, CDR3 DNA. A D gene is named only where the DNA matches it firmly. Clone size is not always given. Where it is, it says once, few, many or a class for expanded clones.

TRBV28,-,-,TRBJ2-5,CASSFPRTDQETQYF,TGTGCCAGCAGTTTCCCTAGGACAGACCAAGAGACCCAGTACTTC
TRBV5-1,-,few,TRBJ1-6,CASRRQAGGGSNSPLHF,TGCGCCAGCCGACGACAGGCGGGAGGAGGTAGTAATTCACCCCTCCACTTT
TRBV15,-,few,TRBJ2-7,CATSRVDSSYEQYF,TGTGCCACCAGCAGAGTTGACAGCTCCTACGAGCAGTACTTC
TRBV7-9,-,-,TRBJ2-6,CASSLVGHRTGANVLTF,TGTGCCAGCAGCTTAGTGGGGCACAGAACTGGGGCCAACGTCCTGACTTTC
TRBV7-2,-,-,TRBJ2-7,CASTLLGGAGLAEQYF,TGTGCCAGCACCTTGTTGGGCGGGGCTGGATTAGCCGAGCAGTACTTC
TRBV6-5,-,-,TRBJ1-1,CASSQDTEAFF,TGTGCCAGCAGTCAGGACACTGAAGCTTTCTTT
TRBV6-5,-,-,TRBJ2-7,CASSYSIPRAYEQYF,TGTGCCAGCAGTTACTCGATTCCCAGGGCCTACGAGCAGTACTTC
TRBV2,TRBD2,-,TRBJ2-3,CASSTGLAASTDTQYF,TGTGCCAGCAGTACGGGACTAGCGGCGAGCACAGATACGCAGTATTTT
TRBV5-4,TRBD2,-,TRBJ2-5,CASRGTSGGETQYF,TGTGCCAGTCGGGGGACTAGCGGGGGGGAGACCCAGTACTTC
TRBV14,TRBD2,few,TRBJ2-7,CASSQVGAGQYEQYF,TGTGCCAGCAGCCAAGTGGGAGCGGGGCAATACGAGCAGTACTTC
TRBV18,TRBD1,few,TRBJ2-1,CASSPPLSGQGMDEQFF,TGTGCCAGCTCACCACCGCTGTCGGGACAGGGTATGGATGAGCAGTTCTTC
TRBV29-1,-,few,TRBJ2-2,CSVIQSQGGELFF,TGCAGCGTTATACAGAGTCAGGGGGGGGAGCTGTTTTTT
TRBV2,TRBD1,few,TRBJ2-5,CASSLDRGGETQYF,TGTGCCAGCAGTTTGGACAGGGGTGGAGAGACCCAGTACTTC
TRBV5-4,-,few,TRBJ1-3,CASSLNRAGNTIYF,TGTGCCAGCAGCTTGAACAGAGCTGGAAACACCATATATTTT
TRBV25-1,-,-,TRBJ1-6,CASSDFRGEGSPLHF,TGTGCCAGCAGTGACTTCAGGGGTGAGGGATCACCCCTCCACTTT
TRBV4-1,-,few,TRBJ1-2,CASSQDNSYGYTF,TGCGCCAGCAGCCAAGATAACAGCTATGGCTACACCTTC
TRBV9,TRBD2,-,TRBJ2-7,CASSESSGAQYEQYF,TGTGCCAGCAGCGAGTCTAGCGGGGCCCAATACGAGCAGTACTTC
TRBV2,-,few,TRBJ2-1,CASSPVSGTYNEQFF,TGTGCCAGCAGTCCAGTTAGCGGCACCTACAATGAGCAGTTCTTC
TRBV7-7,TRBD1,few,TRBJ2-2,CASSLEGQLNTGELFF,TGTGCTAGCAGCTTAGAGGGACAGCTGAACACCGGGGAGCTGTTTTTT
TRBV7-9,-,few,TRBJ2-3,CASSLGVHVAGITDTQYF,TGTGCCAGCAGCTTAGGGGTCCACGTGGCGGGGATCACAGATACGCAGTATTTT
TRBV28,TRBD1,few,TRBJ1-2,CASSTGGYPNYGYTF,TGTGCCAGCAGTACAGGGGGGTATCCTAACTATGGCTACACCTTC
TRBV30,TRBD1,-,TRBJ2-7,CAWNPDRDYEQYF,TGTGCCTGGAATCCCGACAGGGACTACGAGCAGTACTTC
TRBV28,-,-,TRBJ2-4,CASSFSRGSLALAKNIQYF,TGTGCCAGCAGTTTCTCCAGGGGCTCGCTGGCTTTAGCCAAAAACATTCAGTACTTC
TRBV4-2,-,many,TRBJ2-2,CATTANTGELFF,TGTGCCACCACAGCGAACACCGGGGAGCTGTTTTTT